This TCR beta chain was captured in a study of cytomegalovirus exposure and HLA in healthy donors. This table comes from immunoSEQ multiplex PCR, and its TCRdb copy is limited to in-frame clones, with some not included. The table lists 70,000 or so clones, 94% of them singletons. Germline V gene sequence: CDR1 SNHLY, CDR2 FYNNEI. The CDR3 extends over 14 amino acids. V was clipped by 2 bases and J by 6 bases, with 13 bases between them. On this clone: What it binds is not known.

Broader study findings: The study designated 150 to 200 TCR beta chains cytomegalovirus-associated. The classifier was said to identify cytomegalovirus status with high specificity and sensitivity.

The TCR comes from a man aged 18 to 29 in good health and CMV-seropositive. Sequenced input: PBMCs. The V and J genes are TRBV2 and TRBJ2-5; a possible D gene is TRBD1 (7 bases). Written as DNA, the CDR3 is TGTGCCAGCAGTGAATCGGAGGGGGCGAAGACCCAGTACTTC. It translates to CASSESEGAKTQYF.